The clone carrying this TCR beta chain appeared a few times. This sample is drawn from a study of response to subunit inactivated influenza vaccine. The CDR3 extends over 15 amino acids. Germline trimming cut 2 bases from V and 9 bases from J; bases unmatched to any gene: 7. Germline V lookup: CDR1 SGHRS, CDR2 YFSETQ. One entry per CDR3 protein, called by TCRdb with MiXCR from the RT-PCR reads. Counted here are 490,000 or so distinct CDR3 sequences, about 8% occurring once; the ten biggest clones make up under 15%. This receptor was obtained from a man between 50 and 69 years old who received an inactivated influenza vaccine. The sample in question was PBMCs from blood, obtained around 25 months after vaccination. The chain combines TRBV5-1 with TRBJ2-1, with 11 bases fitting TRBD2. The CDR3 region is CASSFETSGSSEQFF. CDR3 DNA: TGCGCCAGCAGCTTCGAAACTAGCGGGAGTTCTGAGCAGTTCTTC.